This T cell receptor beta chain is from a study of blood T cells in healthy people across ages. Germline V gene sequence: CDR1 SGHKS, CDR2 YYEKEE (reference sequence). The CDR3 length is 15 residues. V was clipped by 1 base and J by 7 bases, with 17 bases between them. The second PCR ran about 6 to 11 cycles with a sample-barcoded 5' primer and J-beta primers. A single record per CDR3 protein comes from TCRdb applying MiXCR to the 5' RACE reads. The sample carries 890,000 or so distinct CDR3 sequences, less than 80% recorded once. This clonotype was found a few times. The sequence was collected from a man aged 25 to 45 in good health. The chain combines TRBV5-5 with TRBJ2-5; maybe TRBD1 (5 bases). Material: blood. CDR3 sequence: CASSLFDSDSRTQYF. DNA of the CDR3: TGTGCCAGCAGCTTGTTTGACAGCGATTCCAGGACCCAGTACTTC.